This is a list of T cell receptor beta chains from one sample in a study of T cells in Graves' hyperthyroidism and ophthalmopathy. TCRdb fed the multiplex PCR reads into MiXCR, producing one record per CDR3 protein. Found here are 500,000 to 650,000 distinct CDR3 sequences, approximately 17% of them singletons; the top ten hold 17%. Sequenced sample: blood. These receptor sequences come from a woman aged 18-30 years with Graves' ophthalmopathy. Each CDR3 is given with its conserved first and last residue. D genes are given only for firm matches. The size entry is marked missing in some rows and otherwise reads once, few, many or a size class.

clone_size: NA; d_call: NA; j_call: TRBJ2-2; v_call: TRBV12-3/TRBV12-4; cdr3_aa: CASSLPGSNTGELFF; cdr3_nt: TGTGCCAGCAGTTTACCGGGCTCGAACACCGGGGAGCTGTTTTTT
clone_size: many; d_call: NA; j_call: TRBJ1-1; v_call: TRBV19; cdr3_aa: CASSIVVFGVETEAFF; cdr3_nt: TGTGCCAGTAGTATAGTCGTCTTTGGGGTTGAGACTGAAGCTTTCTTT
clone_size: many; d_call: NA; j_call: TRBJ1-1; v_call: TRBV11-1; cdr3_aa: CASSYGPQGNTEAFF; cdr3_nt: TGTGCCAGCAGCTATGGACCCCAAGGGAACACTGAAGCTTTCTTT
clone_size: few; d_call: NA; j_call: TRBJ1-2; v_call: TRBV2; cdr3_aa: CAGSEEPGVYGYTF; cdr3_nt: TGTGCCGGCAGTGAGGAACCCGGGGTCTATGGCTACACCTTC
clone_size: many; d_call: NA; j_call: TRBJ2-5; v_call: TRBV28; cdr3_aa: CASSPSRDMGETQYF; cdr3_nt: TGTGCCAGCAGTCCGTCCCGGGACATGGGTGAGACCCAGTACTTC
clone_size: few; d_call: NA; j_call: TRBJ1-5; v_call: TRBV19; cdr3_aa: CASSTGRTNNQPQHF; cdr3_nt: TGTGCCAGTAGCACGGGACGGACAAACAATCAGCCCCAGCATTTT
clone_size: few; d_call: TRBD1; j_call: TRBJ1-1; v_call: TRBV19; cdr3_aa: CASNRGWDTEAFF; cdr3_nt: TGTGCCAGCAACAGGGGTTGGGACACTGAAGCTTTCTTT
clone_size: NA; d_call: TRBD1; j_call: TRBJ2-7; v_call: TRBV4-1; cdr3_aa: CASSQDPWDRGEGEQYF; cdr3_nt: TGCGCCAGCAGCCAAGATCCTTGGGACAGGGGGGAGGGGGAGCAGTACTTC
clone_size: few; d_call: TRBD2; j_call: TRBJ2-3; v_call: TRBV7-3; cdr3_aa: CASSPGTSDITDTQYF; cdr3_nt: TGTGCCAGCAGCCCAGGGACTAGCGATATCACAGATACGCAGTATTTT
clone_size: NA; d_call: NA; j_call: TRBJ1-2; v_call: TRBV4-1; cdr3_aa: CASSQDLNGIRGDGYTF; cdr3_nt: TGCGCCAGCAGCCAAGATCTAAACGGTATCAGGGGTGACGGCTACACCTTC
clone_size: many; d_call: TRBD1; j_call: TRBJ2-7; v_call: TRBV20-1; cdr3_aa: CSLSQGASYEQYF; cdr3_nt: TGCAGCCTGTCACAGGGGGCCAGTTACGAGCAGTACTTC
clone_size: NA; d_call: NA; j_call: TRBJ1-6; v_call: TRBV6-1; cdr3_aa: CASSEGPYNSPLHF; cdr3_nt: TGTGCCAGCAGTGAAGGGCCCTATAATTCACCCCTCCACTTT
clone_size: NA; d_call: NA; j_call: TRBJ2-7; v_call: TRBV5-4; cdr3_aa: CASSSDQYEQYF; cdr3_nt: TGTGCCAGCAGCTCTGACCAATACGAGCAGTACTTC
clone_size: few; d_call: TRBD2; j_call: TRBJ2-5; v_call: TRBV6-2/TRBV6-3; cdr3_aa: CASSYPAGGLETQYF; cdr3_nt: TGTGCCAGCAGTTATCCGGCGGGGGGGTTAGAGACCCAGTACTTC
clone_size: many; d_call: NA; j_call: TRBJ2-1; v_call: TRBV7-9; cdr3_aa: CASSSEGLAYNEQFF; cdr3_nt: TGTGCCAGCAGCTCCGAGGGACTGGCCTACAATGAGCAGTTCTTC
clone_size: once; d_call: NA; j_call: TRBJ1-6; v_call: TRBV20-1; cdr3_aa: CSASNMDRGTLSPLHF; cdr3_nt: TGCAGTGCTAGTAACATGGACCGCGGAACTCTTTCACCCCTCCACTTT
clone_size: many; d_call: TRBD2; j_call: TRBJ2-3; v_call: TRBV5-6; cdr3_aa: CASSLGTGGLTDTQYF; cdr3_nt: TGTGCCAGCAGCTTGGGAACGGGGGGGCTCACAGATACGCAGTATTTT
clone_size: NA; d_call: NA; j_call: TRBJ2-6; v_call: TRBV11-2; cdr3_aa: CASSTRQGLSGANVLTF; cdr3_nt: TGTGCCAGCAGCACCCGACAGGGACTATCTGGGGCCAACGTCCTGACTTTC
clone_size: few; d_call: TRBD1; j_call: TRBJ2-2; v_call: TRBV5-1; cdr3_aa: CASSISGTGLTGELFF; cdr3_nt: TGCGCCAGCAGCATATCCGGGACAGGCCTCACCGGGGAGCTGTTTTTT
clone_size: NA; d_call: NA; j_call: TRBJ2-7; v_call: TRBV3-1; cdr3_aa: CASSQAGASSYEQYF; cdr3_nt: TGTGCCAGCAGCCAAGCGGGTGCCAGCTCCTACGAGCAGTACTTC
clone_size: many; d_call: TRBD1; j_call: TRBJ1-5; v_call: TRBV28; cdr3_aa: CASRVGTAGQPQHF; cdr3_nt: TGTGCCAGCAGGGTCGGGACAGCCGGCCAGCCCCAGCATTTT
clone_size: many; d_call: NA; j_call: TRBJ2-3; v_call: TRBV28; cdr3_aa: CAAGPVGPIPYF; cdr3_nt: TGTGCCGCCGGGCCAGTTGGCCCCATTCCGTATTTT
clone_size: many; d_call: TRBD1; j_call: TRBJ1-2; v_call: TRBV28; cdr3_aa: CASSYLPGQRNGYTF; cdr3_nt: TGTGCCAGCAGTTACCTCCCGGGACAGAGGAATGGCTACACCTTC
clone_size: NA; d_call: NA; j_call: TRBJ2-5; v_call: TRBV28; cdr3_aa: CVSGTYRDRETQYF; cdr3_nt: TGTGTCAGCGGTACGTACAGGGACCGAGAGACCCAGTACTTC
clone_size: many; d_call: NA; j_call: TRBJ2-3; v_call: TRBV19; cdr3_aa: CASSIGAGASTDTQYF; cdr3_nt: TGTGCCAGTAGTATAGGTGCGGGGGCTAGCACAGATACGCAGTATTTT
clone_size: NA; d_call: TRBD1; j_call: TRBJ2-7; v_call: TRBV28; cdr3_aa: CASSRDRGPDEQYF; cdr3_nt: TGTGCCAGCAGTCGGGACAGGGGGCCCGACGAGCAGTACTTC
clone_size: NA; d_call: TRBD2; j_call: TRBJ2-2; v_call: TRBV18; cdr3_aa: CASSPGLAGENTGELFF; cdr3_nt: TGTGCCAGCTCACCGGGACTAGCGGGAGAGAACACCGGGGAGCTGTTTTTT
clone_size: many; d_call: TRBD1; j_call: TRBJ1-6; v_call: TRBV10-3; cdr3_aa: CAISGTGHNSPLHF; cdr3_nt: TGTGCCATATCCGGGACAGGGCATAATTCACCCCTCCACTTT
clone_size: NA; d_call: TRBD1; j_call: TRBJ2-3; v_call: TRBV7-9; cdr3_aa: CASSLVGNRGPSTDTQYF; cdr3_nt: TGTGCCAGCAGCTTAGTTGGGAACAGGGGTCCAAGCACAGATACGCAGTATTTT
clone_size: NA; d_call: NA; j_call: TRBJ2-5; v_call: TRBV30; cdr3_aa: CAWSVKRRRETQYF; cdr3_nt: TGTGCCTGGAGTGTAAAGCGGAGGAGGGAGACCCAGTACTTC
clone_size: NA; d_call: TRBD1; j_call: TRBJ1-1; v_call: TRBV24-1; cdr3_aa: CATSDPRDSEAFF; cdr3_nt: TGTGCCACCAGTGATCCCCGGGACAGTGAAGCTTTCTTT
clone_size: many; d_call: NA; j_call: TRBJ1-1; v_call: TRBV3-1; cdr3_aa: CASRAPGSEAFF; cdr3_nt: TGTGCCAGCAGGGCCCCCGGGAGTGAAGCTTTCTTT
clone_size: many; d_call: TRBD1; j_call: TRBJ2-1; v_call: TRBV7-2; cdr3_aa: CASSESVATGYNEQFF; cdr3_nt: TGTGCCAGCAGCGAATCGGTTGCGACAGGGTACAATGAGCAGTTCTTC
clone_size: NA; d_call: NA; j_call: TRBJ1-2; v_call: TRBV6-2/TRBV6-3; cdr3_aa: CAITGTGLGYTF; cdr3_nt: TGTGCCATCACCGGGACGGGACTTGGCTACACCTTC
clone_size: NA; d_call: NA; j_call: TRBJ1-2; v_call: TRBV11-3; cdr3_aa: CACPGPYGYTF; cdr3_nt: TGTGCCTGCCCGGGGCCCTATGGCTACACCTTC
clone_size: many; d_call: TRBD1; j_call: TRBJ1-6; v_call: TRBV2; cdr3_aa: CASSEAGTGGSSYNSPLHF; cdr3_nt: TGTGCCAGCAGTGAAGCAGGGACAGGGGGCAGCTCCTATAATTCACCCCTCCACTTT
clone_size: NA; d_call: NA; j_call: TRBJ1-4; v_call: TRBV19; cdr3_aa: CASSIYGQSNEKLFF; cdr3_nt: TGTGCCAGTAGTATTTATGGCCAGTCTAATGAAAAACTGTTTTTT
clone_size: few; d_call: NA; j_call: TRBJ1-2; v_call: TRBV20-1; cdr3_aa: CSARDYQGVLKGYTF; cdr3_nt: TGCAGTGCTAGAGATTATCAGGGAGTACTGAAGGGCTACACCTTC
clone_size: many; d_call: TRBD2; j_call: TRBJ2-1; v_call: TRBV20-1; cdr3_aa: CSASFLGTSPYNEQFF; cdr3_nt: TGCAGTGCTAGTTTCCTTGGGACTAGTCCCTACAATGAGCAGTTCTTC
clone_size: many; d_call: NA; j_call: TRBJ1-1; v_call: TRBV19; cdr3_aa: CASSRGTEAFF; cdr3_nt: TGTGCCAGCAGCCGGGGCACTGAAGCTTTCTTT
clone_size: many; d_call: TRBD1; j_call: TRBJ2-2; v_call: TRBV13; cdr3_aa: CASSLAGGYGTGELFF; cdr3_nt: TGTGCCAGCAGCTTAGCAGGGGGCTATGGCACCGGGGAGCTGTTTTTT
clone_size: many; d_call: TRBD2; j_call: TRBJ2-1; v_call: TRBV28; cdr3_aa: CASSLYTSGSKGTYNEQFF; cdr3_nt: TGTGCCAGCAGTTTATACACTAGCGGGAGTAAGGGGACCTACAATGAGCAGTTCTTC
clone_size: many; d_call: TRBD2; j_call: TRBJ2-1; v_call: TRBV6-2/TRBV6-3; cdr3_aa: CASSYLAGGPNEQFF; cdr3_nt: TGTGCCAGCAGTTACTTAGCGGGAGGGCCCAATGAGCAGTTCTTC
clone_size: many; d_call: TRBD2; j_call: TRBJ2-2; v_call: TRBV27; cdr3_aa: CASSPGGVAGYTGELFF; cdr3_nt: TGTGCCAGCAGCCCCGGTGGAGTAGCGGGATACACCGGGGAGCTGTTTTTT
clone_size: few; d_call: TRBD2; j_call: TRBJ2-3; v_call: TRBV7-2; cdr3_aa: CASSLPRREGMQYF; cdr3_nt: TGTGCCAGCAGCTTACCACGACGGGAGGGCATGCAGTATTTT
clone_size: few; d_call: TRBD2; j_call: TRBJ2-3; v_call: TRBV7-9; cdr3_aa: CASSLRPGLAGAVSTDTQYF; cdr3_nt: TGTGCCAGCAGCTTAAGACCGGGACTAGCGGGGGCCGTTAGCACAGATACGCAGTATTTT
clone_size: many; d_call: TRBD2; j_call: TRBJ2-7; v_call: TRBV20-1; cdr3_aa: CSARAGLAGGLTYEQYF; cdr3_nt: TGCAGTGCTAGAGCTGGACTAGCGGGAGGGCTCACCTACGAGCAGTACTTC
clone_size: NA; d_call: NA; j_call: TRBJ1-4; v_call: TRBV19; cdr3_aa: CASSTPGPGEKLFF; cdr3_nt: TGTGCCAGTAGTACACCCGGGCCCGGTGAAAAACTGTTTTTT
clone_size: NA; d_call: TRBD1; j_call: TRBJ1-1; v_call: TRBV7-9; cdr3_aa: CASSLEGALGTEAFF; cdr3_nt: TGTGCCAGCAGCTTAGAGGGGGCCCTGGGCACTGAAGCTTTCTTT
clone_size: many; d_call: NA; j_call: TRBJ1-1; v_call: TRBV30; cdr3_aa: CAWAPELGHVITEAFF; cdr3_nt: TGTGCCTGGGCCCCCGAGTTGGGACACGTAATCACTGAAGCTTTCTTT
clone_size: NA; d_call: NA; j_call: TRBJ1-2; v_call: TRBV29-1; cdr3_aa: CSVEEAGANYGYTF; cdr3_nt: TGCAGCGTTGAAGAAGCGGGGGCGAACTATGGCTACACCTTC
clone_size: many; d_call: NA; j_call: TRBJ2-7; v_call: TRBV28; cdr3_aa: CASSPGVEQYF; cdr3_nt: TGTGCCAGCAGCCCAGGAGTGGAGCAGTACTTC
clone_size: many; d_call: TRBD1; j_call: TRBJ2-1; v_call: TRBV15; cdr3_aa: CATSRPGQEYNEQFF; cdr3_nt: TGTGCCACCAGCAGGCCGGGACAGGAGTACAATGAGCAGTTCTTC
clone_size: NA; d_call: NA; j_call: TRBJ1-2; v_call: TRBV27; cdr3_aa: CASSLAGDGNYGYTF; cdr3_nt: TGTGCCAGCAGTTTGGCAGGAGATGGCAACTATGGCTACACCTTC